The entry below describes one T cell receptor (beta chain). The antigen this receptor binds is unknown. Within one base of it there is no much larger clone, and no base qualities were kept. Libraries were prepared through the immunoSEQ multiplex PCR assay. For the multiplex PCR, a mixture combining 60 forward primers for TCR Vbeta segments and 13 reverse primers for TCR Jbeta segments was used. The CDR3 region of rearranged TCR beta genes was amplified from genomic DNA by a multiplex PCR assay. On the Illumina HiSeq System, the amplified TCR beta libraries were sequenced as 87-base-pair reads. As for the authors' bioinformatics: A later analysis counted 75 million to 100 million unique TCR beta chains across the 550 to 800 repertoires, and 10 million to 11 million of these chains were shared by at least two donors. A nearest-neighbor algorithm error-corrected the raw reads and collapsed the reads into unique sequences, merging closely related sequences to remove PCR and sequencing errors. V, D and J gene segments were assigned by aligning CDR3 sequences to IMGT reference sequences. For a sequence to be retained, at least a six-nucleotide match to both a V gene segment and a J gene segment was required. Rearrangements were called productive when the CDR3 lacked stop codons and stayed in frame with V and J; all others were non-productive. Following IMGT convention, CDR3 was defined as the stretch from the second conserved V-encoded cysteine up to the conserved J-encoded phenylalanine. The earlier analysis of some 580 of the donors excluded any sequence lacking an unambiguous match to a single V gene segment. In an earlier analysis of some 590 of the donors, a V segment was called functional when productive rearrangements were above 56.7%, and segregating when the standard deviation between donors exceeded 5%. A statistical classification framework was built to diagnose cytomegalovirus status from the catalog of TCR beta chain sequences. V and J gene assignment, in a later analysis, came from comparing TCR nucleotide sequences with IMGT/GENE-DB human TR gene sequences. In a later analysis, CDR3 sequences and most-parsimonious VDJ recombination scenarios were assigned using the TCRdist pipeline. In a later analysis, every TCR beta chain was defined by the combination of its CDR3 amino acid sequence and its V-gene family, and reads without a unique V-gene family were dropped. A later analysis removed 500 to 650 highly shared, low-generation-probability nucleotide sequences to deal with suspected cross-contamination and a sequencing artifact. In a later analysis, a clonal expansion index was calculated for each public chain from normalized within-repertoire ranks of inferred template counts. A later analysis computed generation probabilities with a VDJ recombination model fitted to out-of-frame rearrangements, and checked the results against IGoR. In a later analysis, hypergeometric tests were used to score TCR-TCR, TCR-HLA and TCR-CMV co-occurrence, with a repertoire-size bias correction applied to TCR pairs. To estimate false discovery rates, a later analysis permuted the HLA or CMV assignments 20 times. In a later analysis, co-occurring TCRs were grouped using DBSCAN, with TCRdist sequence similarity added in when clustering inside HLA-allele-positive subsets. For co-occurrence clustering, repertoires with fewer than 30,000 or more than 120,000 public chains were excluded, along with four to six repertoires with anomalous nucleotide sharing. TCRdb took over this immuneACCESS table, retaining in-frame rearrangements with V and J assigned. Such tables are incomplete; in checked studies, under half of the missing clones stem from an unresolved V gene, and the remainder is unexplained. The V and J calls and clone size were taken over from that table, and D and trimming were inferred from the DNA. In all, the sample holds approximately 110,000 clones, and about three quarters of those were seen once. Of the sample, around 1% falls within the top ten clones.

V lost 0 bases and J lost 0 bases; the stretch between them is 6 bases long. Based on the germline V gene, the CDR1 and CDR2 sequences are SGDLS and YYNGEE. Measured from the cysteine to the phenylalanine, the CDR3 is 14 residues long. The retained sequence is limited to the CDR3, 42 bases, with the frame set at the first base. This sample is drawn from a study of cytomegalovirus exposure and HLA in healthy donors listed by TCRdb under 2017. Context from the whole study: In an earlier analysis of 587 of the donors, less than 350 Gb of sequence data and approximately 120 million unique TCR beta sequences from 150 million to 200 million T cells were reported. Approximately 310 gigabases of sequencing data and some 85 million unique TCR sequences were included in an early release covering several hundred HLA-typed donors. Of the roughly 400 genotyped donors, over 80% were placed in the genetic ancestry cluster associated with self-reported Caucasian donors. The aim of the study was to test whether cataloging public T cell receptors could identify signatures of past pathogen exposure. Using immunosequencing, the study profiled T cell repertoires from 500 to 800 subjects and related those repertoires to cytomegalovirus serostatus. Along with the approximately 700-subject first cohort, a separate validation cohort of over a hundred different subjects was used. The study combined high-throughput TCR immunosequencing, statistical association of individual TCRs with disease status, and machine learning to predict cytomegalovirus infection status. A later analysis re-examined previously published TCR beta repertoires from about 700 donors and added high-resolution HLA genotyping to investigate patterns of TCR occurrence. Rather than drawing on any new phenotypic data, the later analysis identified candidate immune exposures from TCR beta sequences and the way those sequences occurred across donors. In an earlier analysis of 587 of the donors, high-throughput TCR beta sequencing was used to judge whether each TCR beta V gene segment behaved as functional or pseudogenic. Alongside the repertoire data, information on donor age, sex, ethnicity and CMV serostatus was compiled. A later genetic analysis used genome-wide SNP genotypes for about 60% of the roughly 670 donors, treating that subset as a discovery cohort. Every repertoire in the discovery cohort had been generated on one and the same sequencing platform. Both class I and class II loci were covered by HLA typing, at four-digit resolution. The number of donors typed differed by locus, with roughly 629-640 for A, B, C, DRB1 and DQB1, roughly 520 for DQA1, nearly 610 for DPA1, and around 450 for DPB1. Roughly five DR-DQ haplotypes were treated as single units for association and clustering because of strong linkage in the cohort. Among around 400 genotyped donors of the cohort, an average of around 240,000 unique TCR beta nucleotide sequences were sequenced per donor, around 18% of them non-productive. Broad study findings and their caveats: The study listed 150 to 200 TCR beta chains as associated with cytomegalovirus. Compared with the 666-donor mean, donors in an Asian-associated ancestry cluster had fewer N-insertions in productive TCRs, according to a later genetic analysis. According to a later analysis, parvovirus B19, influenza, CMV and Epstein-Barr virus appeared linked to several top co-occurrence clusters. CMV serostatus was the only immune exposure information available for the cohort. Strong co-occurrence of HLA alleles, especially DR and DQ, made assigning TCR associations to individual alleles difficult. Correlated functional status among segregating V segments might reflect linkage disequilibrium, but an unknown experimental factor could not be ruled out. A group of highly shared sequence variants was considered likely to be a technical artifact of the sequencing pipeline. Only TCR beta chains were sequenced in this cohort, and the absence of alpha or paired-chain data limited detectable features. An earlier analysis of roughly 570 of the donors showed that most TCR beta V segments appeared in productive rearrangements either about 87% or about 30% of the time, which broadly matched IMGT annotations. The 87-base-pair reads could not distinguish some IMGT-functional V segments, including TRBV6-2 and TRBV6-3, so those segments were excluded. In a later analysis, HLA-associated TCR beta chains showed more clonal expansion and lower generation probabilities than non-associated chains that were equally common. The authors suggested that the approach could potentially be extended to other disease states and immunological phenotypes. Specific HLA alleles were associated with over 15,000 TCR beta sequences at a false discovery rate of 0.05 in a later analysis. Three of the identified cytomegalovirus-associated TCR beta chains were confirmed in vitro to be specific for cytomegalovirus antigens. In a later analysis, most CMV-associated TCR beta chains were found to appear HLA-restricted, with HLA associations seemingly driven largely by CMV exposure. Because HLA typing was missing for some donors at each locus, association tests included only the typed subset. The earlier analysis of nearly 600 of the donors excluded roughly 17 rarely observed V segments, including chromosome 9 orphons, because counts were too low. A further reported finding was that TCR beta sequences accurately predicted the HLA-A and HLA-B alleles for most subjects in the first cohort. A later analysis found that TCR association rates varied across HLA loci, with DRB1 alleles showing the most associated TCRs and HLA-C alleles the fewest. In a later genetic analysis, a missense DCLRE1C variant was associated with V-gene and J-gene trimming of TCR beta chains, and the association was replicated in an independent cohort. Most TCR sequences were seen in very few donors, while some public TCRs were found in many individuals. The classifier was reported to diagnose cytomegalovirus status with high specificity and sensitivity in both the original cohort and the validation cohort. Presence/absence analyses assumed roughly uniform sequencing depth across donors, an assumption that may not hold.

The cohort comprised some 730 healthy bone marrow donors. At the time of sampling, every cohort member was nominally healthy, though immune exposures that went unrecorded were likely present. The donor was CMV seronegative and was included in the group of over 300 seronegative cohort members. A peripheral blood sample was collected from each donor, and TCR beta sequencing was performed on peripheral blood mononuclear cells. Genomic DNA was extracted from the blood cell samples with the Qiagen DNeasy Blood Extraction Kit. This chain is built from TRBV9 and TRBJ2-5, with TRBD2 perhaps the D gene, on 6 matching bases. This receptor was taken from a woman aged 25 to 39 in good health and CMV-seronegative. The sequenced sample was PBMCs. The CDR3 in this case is CASSVGGDQETQYF. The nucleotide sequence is TGTGCCAGCAGCGTAGGCGGGGACCAAGAGACCCAGTACTTC. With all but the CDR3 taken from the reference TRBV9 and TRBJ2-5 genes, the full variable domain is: DSGVTQTPKHLITATGQRVTLRCSPRSGDLSVYWYQQSLDQGLQFLIQYYNGEERAKGNILERFSAQQFPDLHSELNLSSLELGDSALYFCASSVGGDQETQYFGPGTRLLVL.